Below, 25 T cell receptor beta chains from the same sample are listed, as sequenced in a study of blood T cell repertoires in COVID-19. The method was immunoSEQ multiplex PCR; TCRdb's version includes in-frame clones alone and lacks a portion of them. Here the sample spans 250,000 or so clones, approximately 80% being singletons. The sequencing input was peripheral blood. The receptors stem from a woman aged 18 to 35 with acute or convalescent COVID-19.

The V call is TRBV29-1, the J call TRBJ2-7, with 8 bases aligning to TRBD1. Germline CDR1 SQVTM, CDR2 ANQGSEA. Trimming at V came to 0 bases and at J to 3 bases, leaving 13 bases not matched to a gene. The CDR3 sequence is 17 residues long. This chain's CDR3 is CSVEDHVGSGGHYEQYF. The CDR3 bases are TGCAGCGTTGAAGATCACGTAGGGTCAGGGGGCCACTACGAGCAGTACTTC.

This rearrangement joins TRBV6-5 to TRBJ2-7; 7 nucleotides align to TRBD1. There are 15 residues in the CDR3. Germline V lookup: CDR1 MNHEY, CDR2 SVGAGI. With V trimmed by 6 bases and J by 7 bases, 15 bases remained unmatched. The CDR3: CASRSADRYGGEQYF. The CDR3 nucleotides are TGTGCCAGCAGATCAGCGGACAGGTACGGCGGGGAGCAGTACTTC.

The chain joins TRBV4-2 to TRBJ1-2; no clear D. This CDR3 is built from 11 residues. V lost 0 bases and J 7 bases, leaving 3 bases between the germline ends. CDR1 is LGHNA and CDR2 is YNFKEQ in the germline V gene. DNA for the CDR3: TGTGCCAGCAGCCAAGATCGTGGCTACACCTTC. Protein: CASSQDRGYTF.

Remarks on this clone: The same CDR3 can be traced to other DNA sequences in this sample. The chain couples TRBV5-1 to TRBJ2-5; 7 nucleotides agree with TRBD2. The junction had 4 bases not matched to a gene; V was cut back by 4 bases and J by 1 base. Germline CDR1 is SGHRS and CDR2 is YFSETQ. The CDR3 spans 14 residues. This CDR3 is CASSAGGSQETQYF. CDR3 sequence (DNA): TGCGCCAGCAGCGCCGGGGGGTCCCAAGAGACCCAGTACTTC. Combining the CDR3 with reference TRBV5-1 and TRBJ2-5 gives the whole variable domain KAGVTQTPRYLIKTRGQQVTLSCSPISGHRSVSWYQQTPGQGLQFLFEYFSETQRNKGNFPGRFSGRQFSNSRSEMNVSTLELGDSALYLCASSAGGSQETQYFGPGTRLLVL.

This clone was seen a single time. The V call is TRBV7-2, the J call TRBJ2-5; 8 bases map to TRBD2. The germline gives CDR1 SGHTA, CDR2 FQGNSA. J was trimmed by 0 bases and V by 5 bases; bases with no gene match: 11. This CDR3 spans 17 amino acids. CDR3: CASSPRNPSGYQETQYF. The CDR3 DNA follows: TGTGCCAGCAGCCCTAGGAATCCTAGCGGGTACCAAGAGACCCAGTACTTC.

The chain couples TRBV28 to TRBJ2-1, with 8 bases identical to TRBD1. The CDR3 length is 15 residues. V shed 5 bases, J shed 4 bases, and the junction held 7 bases outside the gene matches. In germline, CDR1 is MDHEN, CDR2 SYDVKM. CDR3 in amino acids: CASSRRGQGYNEQFF. In DNA form, the CDR3 reads TGTGCCAGCAGTCGCCGAGGACAGGGTTACAATGAGCAGTTCTTC.

The V and J genes are TRBV4-1 and TRBJ1-1; 10 bases match TRBD1. The CDR3 sequence is 14 residues long. The germline CDR1 and CDR2 sequences are MGHRA and YSYEKL. The junction had 3 bases not matched to a gene; V was cut back by 1 base and J by 7 bases. The chain's CDR3 is CASSQGTGGFEAFF. The CDR3 DNA sequence: TGCGCCAGCAGCCAAGGGACAGGGGGGTTTGAAGCTTTCTTT.

The rearrangement uses TRBV20-1 and TRBJ2-7; D call uncertain. CDR3 length equals 13 residues. Germline CDR1 and CDR2: DFQATT and SNEGSKA (reference sequence). Trimming removed 3 bases at V and 2 bases at J, with 11 bases between. The CDR3 sequence is CSASGVVTYEQYF. Here the CDR3 DNA reads TGCAGTGCTAGTGGCGTAGTTACCTACGAGCAGTACTTC.

This chain links TRBV9 with TRBJ2-1, with 12 bases identical to TRBD2. In germline, CDR1 is SGDLS, CDR2 YYNGEE. The trim removed 6 bases at V and 6 bases at J, leaving 4 bases unmatched. CDR3 length: 14 residues. The CDR3 coding sequence is TGTGCCAGCACCCTAGCGGGAGGGAGCAATGAGCAGTTCTTC. Translating gives CASTLAGGSNEQFF.

The gene calls are TRBV28 and TRBJ2-7; TRBD2 matches 12 bases. V shed 6 bases, J shed 7 bases, and the junction held 4 bases outside the gene matches. CDR3 length: 13 amino acids. In germline, CDR1 is MDHEN, CDR2 SYDVKM. The chain's CDR3 is CASSPGLAGEQYF. DNA of the CDR3: TGTGCCAGCAGCCCTGGACTAGCGGGGGAGCAGTACTTC.

This clone was recorded once. This chain joins TRBV28 and TRBJ1-2; 7 positions agree with TRBD1. V shed 1 base and J 6 bases; nucleotides not matched to a gene: 14. Germline V gene sequence: CDR1 MDHEN, CDR2 SYDVKM. The CDR3 consists of 17 residues. The CDR3 protein is CASSLFQIQGKLDGYTF. DNA of the CDR3: TGTGCCAGCAGTTTATTCCAAATACAGGGGAAGTTAGATGGCTACACCTTC.

The V call is TRBV6-5, the J call TRBJ2-3, with 7 bases that match TRBD1. The CDR3 spans 15 residues. With 4 bases clipped from V and 1 base from J, the junction kept 5 bases outside the gene matches. Germline CDR1 MNHEY, CDR2 SVGAGI. The CDR3 nucleotides are TGTGCCAGCAGTTTCTCCGGGACAGGCACAGATACGCAGTATTTT. Residues: CASSFSGTGTDTQYF.

This clone came up a few times. The rearrangement joins TRBV7-9 to TRBJ2-7, with 9 bases aligning to TRBD1. The CDR3 totals 13 residues. J lost 2 bases, V lost 6 bases, and 2 bases had no gene match. The germline V gene encodes CDR1 SEHNR and CDR2 FQNEAQ (reference sequence). The CDR3: CASRGQGTYEQYF. The CDR3, as DNA: TGTGCCAGCAGAGGACAGGGGACCTACGAGCAGTACTTC.

V usage is TRBV30 and J usage is TRBJ2-2; 9 bases are shared with TRBD1. The CDR3 runs 15 residues. With 2 bases clipped from V and 5 bases from J, the junction kept 6 bases outside the gene matches. Looked up from germline, CDR1 is GTSNPN and CDR2 is SVGIG (reference sequence). CDR3 residues: CAWSTGTGWTGELFF. The CDR3 region has the DNA TGTGCCTGGAGTACCGGGACAGGGTGGACCGGGGAGCTGTTTTTT.

The chain's CDR3 is CASSQERGTSTDTQYF. CDR3 bases: TGTGCCAGCAGTCAGGAGCGGGGTACTAGCACAGATACGCAGTATTTT. The V call is TRBV5-5, the J call TRBJ2-3, with 7 bases lining up with TRBD2. In germline, CDR1 is SGHKS, CDR2 YYEKEE (reference sequence). Trimming removed 5 bases from V and 0 bases from J; junction bases left unmatched: 9. The CDR3 is made up of 16 amino acids.

V is TRBV7-8 and J is TRBJ2-7; 10 bases line up with TRBD2. V gave up 4 bases and J gave up 0 bases; unmatched junction bases: 18. The CDR3 runs 20 residues. Germline-derived CDR1 and CDR2 are SGHVS and FQNEAQ. CDR3 loop: CASSSVSWGVASGGSYEQYF. The DNA of the CDR3 is TGTGCCAGCAGCTCCGTCTCGTGGGGCGTCGCTAGCGGGGGCTCCTACGAGCAGTACTTC.

The J gene is TRBJ2-7, the V gene TRBV6-5; perhaps TRBD1 as D (6 bases). The germline V and J ends were trimmed by 6 bases and 6 bases, with 21 bases remaining between them. CDR1 MNHEY and CDR2 SVGAGI come from the germline V gene. The CDR3 runs to 15 residues. This chain's CDR3 is CASSTQRLTGPEQYF. The CDR3 DNA reads as TGTGCCAGCAGCACCCAACGACTGACAGGCCCCGAGCAGTACTTC.

The rearrangement uses TRBV6-2 or TRBV6-3 and TRBJ1-2, with 7 bases that match TRBD1. V shed 0 bases, J shed 9 bases, and the junction held 4 bases outside the gene matches. The germline V gene encodes CDR1 MNHEY and CDR2 SVGEGT. This CDR3 has 13 residues. The CDR3 coding sequence is TGTGCCAGCAGTTACTCAACAGGGGAGAGCTACACCTTC. This encodes CASSYSTGESYTF.

The chain employs TRBV13 and TRBJ2-7, with a possible D match to TRBD2 (6 bases). The CDR3 is 13 amino acids. Germline V gene lookup returns CDR1 PRHDT and CDR2 FYEKMQ (reference sequence). V lost 2 bases to trimming and J lost 10 bases, with 15 bases between them. The chain's CDR3 is CASSLLGEAVQYF. In DNA, the CDR3 is TGTGCCAGCAGCTTATTAGGGGAGGCGGTACAGTACTTC.

The rearrangement joins TRBV12-5 to TRBJ1-1; 7 nucleotides agree with TRBD1. V shed 0 bases and J 1 base; nucleotides not matched to a gene: 14. This CDR3 has 19 amino acids. The germline V gene encodes CDR1 LGHNT and CDR2 FRNRAP. The CDR3 sequence is CASGLVLGQERGRNTEAFF. The CDR3 nucleotides read TGTGCTAGTGGTTTGGTACTAGGACAGGAGCGAGGGAGGAACACTGAAGCTTTCTTT.

This chain joins TRBV5-6 and TRBJ1-1; tentative D call: TRBD1 (5 bases). Germline V CDR1 and CDR2: SGHDT, YYEEEE. The CDR3 length is 14 residues. Trimming took off 0 bases at V and 4 bases at J, with 10 bases between the two ends. CDR3 protein: CASSLVSRATEAFF. The CDR3 coding sequence is TGTGCCAGCAGCTTGGTAAGCAGGGCCACTGAAGCTTTCTTT.

This clone was detected a few times. The chain is built from TRBV3-1 (or the pseudogene TRBV3-2) and TRBJ2-2; TRBD2 agrees at 15 bases. The germline gives CDR1 LGHDT, CDR2 YNNKEL (reference sequence). The V and J ends lost 4 bases and 0 bases, in that order; junction bases with no gene match: 3. The CDR3 has 18 residues. CDR3 in amino acids: CASSRGLAGGPNTGELFF. CDR3 in DNA: TGTGCCAGCAGCCGAGGACTAGCGGGAGGGCCGAACACCGGGGAGCTGTTTTTT.

The chain carries TRBV4-3 and TRBJ1-2; D remains unclear. Per germline, CDR1 LGHNA and CDR2 YSLEER. This CDR3 region has 13 residues. Trimming cost V 4 bases and J 2 bases, with 8 bases left between them. CDR3 amino acids: CASSLDGNYGYTF. In DNA form, the CDR3 reads TGCGCCAGCAGCCTAGACGGGAACTATGGCTACACCTTC.

The chain couples TRBV7-2 to TRBJ2-3, with 7 bases that match TRBD1. CDR1 is SGHTA and CDR2 is FQGNSA in the germline V gene. The CDR3 is 14 residues long. V lost 2 bases to trimming and J lost 1 base; unmatched junction nucleotides: 0. CDR3 region: CASSLTGGTDTQYF. In DNA form, the CDR3 reads TGTGCCAGCAGCTTAACAGGGGGCACAGATACGCAGTATTTT.

The J gene is TRBJ1-4, the V gene TRBV25-1; no definite D call. Germline CDR1 MGHDK, CDR2 SYGVNS. V was pared by 5 bases and J by 3 bases, with 7 bases between. This CDR3 contains 13 residues. CDR3 sequence reads: CASSFSPNEKLFF. DNA of the CDR3: TGTGCCAGCAGTTTCAGTCCTAATGAAAAACTGTTTTTT.